The 17 T cell receptor beta chains below come from one sample, sequenced in a study of cytomegalovirus exposure and HLA in healthy donors. Researchers ran the PCR with 60 Vbeta and 13 Jbeta primers. Assay: immunoSEQ multiplex PCR; the TCRdb copy retains only in-frame clones and omits some. The sample totals 35,000 to 50,000 clones. The sequenced sample consisted of PBMCs. The receptors come from a male donor in good health and CMV-seronegative.

V and J are TRBV5-6 and TRBJ1-4, with D unclear. V gave up 4 bases and J gave up 7 bases, with 14 bases separating them. Germline CDR1 is SGHDT and CDR2 is YYEEEE. The length of the CDR3 is 14 residues. CDR3: CASSLINSGEKLFF. The CDR3 DNA reads as TGTGCCAGCAGCCTGATAAATTCCGGTGAAAAACTGTTTTTT.

The chain couples TRBV5-6 to TRBJ2-3; D may be TRBD2 (5 bases). The CDR3 spans 14 residues. Germline CDR1 SGHDT, CDR2 YYEEEE. Trimming shortened V by 2 bases and J by 11 bases, and 18 bases separated the two germline ends. The CDR3 region is CASSFKRTPVGQYF. DNA for the CDR3: TGTGCCAGCAGCTTTAAGCGGACCCCGGTAGGGCAGTATTTT.

The genes are TRBV4-2 and TRBJ2-2; maybe TRBD2 (6 bases). There are 16 residues in the CDR3. With 5 bases removed from V and 6 bases from J, the gap between germline ends came to 19 bases. Germline CDR1 is LGHNA and CDR2 is YNFKEQ. The CDR3 loop reads CASSTGREVMAGELFF. CDR3 coding DNA: TGTGCCAGCAGCACCGGCAGGGAGGTTATGGCCGGGGAGCTGTTTTTT.

This chain joins TRBV5-1 and TRBJ1-1; 7 bases are shared with TRBD1. Germline values: CDR1 SGHRS, CDR2 YFSETQ. The CDR3 totals 14 residues. The V and J ends lost 0 bases and 5 bases, in that order; junction bases with no gene match: 4. CDR3 residues: CASSLGDRETEAFF. The CDR3 nucleotides are TGCGCCAGCAGCTTGGGGGACAGAGAGACTGAAGCTTTCTTT.

CDR3 sequence: CASSQGLAPNNEQFF. The CDR3 nucleotides read TGTGCCAGCAGCCAGGGACTAGCCCCAAACAATGAGCAGTTCTTC. V is TRBV14 and J is TRBJ2-1; 9 bases line up with TRBD2. V shed 3 bases and J 5 bases; nucleotides not matched to a gene: 5. The CDR3 is 15 residues long. The V gene's germline CDR1 is SGHDN and CDR2 FVKESK.

The chain links TRBV9 to TRBJ1-3; D unresolved. The length of the CDR3 is 13 residues. Germline V gene data show CDR1 as SGDLS and CDR2 as YYNGEE. The V and J ends lost 4 bases and 0 bases respectively, with 5 bases between them. CDR3 coding DNA: TGTGCCAGCAGCCCCGGCTCTGGAAACACCATATATTTT. This sequence encodes CASSPGSGNTIYF.

The V and J genes are TRBV5-6 and TRBJ1-1; 7 bases are shared with TRBD1. The CDR3 is 14 amino acids. The germline gives CDR1 SGHDT, CDR2 YYEEEE. The V gene end was trimmed by 4 bases and the J gene end by 3 bases; junction bases not matched to a gene: 6. The CDR3 DNA reads as TGTGCCAGCAGCCGGAACAGGGGTGACACTGAAGCTTTCTTT. This translates into CASSRNRGDTEAFF.

The V gene is TRBV13, the J gene TRBJ2-7; D possibly corresponds to TRBD1 (5 bases). The CDR3 is 11 amino acids. Between the trimmed V and J ends, which lost 6 bases and 6 bases, there was a span of 9 bases. Germline values: CDR1 PRHDT, CDR2 FYEKMQ (reference sequence). The chain's CDR3 is CASRRQFEQYF. The CDR3 DNA sequence: TGTGCCAGCAGACGACAGTTCGAGCAGTACTTC.

The chain is built from TRBV7-2 and TRBJ2-7; TRBD1 aligns across 10 bases. The CDR3 extends over 14 amino acids. CDR1 is SGHTA and CDR2 is FQGNSA in the germline V gene. Trimming at V came to 5 bases and at J to 4 bases, leaving 5 bases not matched to a gene. CDR3 sequence (DNA): TGTGCCAGCAGCCAGACAGGGGGCTGGTACGAGCAGTACTTC. This translates into CASSQTGGWYEQYF. The full variable domain, its missing parts supplied by reference TRBV7-2 and TRBJ2-7, is GAGVSQSPSNKVTEKGKDVELRCDPISGHTALYWYRQSLGQGLEFLIYFQGNSAPDKSGLPSDRFSAERTGGSVSTLTIQRTQQEDSAVYLCASSQTGGWYEQYFGPGTRLTVT.

The rearrangement uses TRBV11-1 and TRBJ1-1; D unclear. The CDR3 loop spans 14 amino acids. Germline V lookup: CDR1 SGHAT, CDR2 FQDESV (reference sequence). Trimming left V 5 bases short and J 0 bases short, with 10 bases between. This CDR3 is CASSTRSLNTEAFF. In nucleotides, the CDR3 is TGTGCCAGCAGCACCCGCAGTTTGAACACTGAAGCTTTCTTT.

The chain carries TRBV6-6 and TRBJ2-3; TRBD1 agrees at 12 bases. CDR1 is MNHNY, CDR2 SVGAGI, per germline (reference sequence). The V gene end was trimmed by 4 bases and the J gene end by 4 bases; junction bases not matched to a gene: 3. The CDR3 is 15 amino acids. CDR3 protein: CASSSGQGAADTQYF. The CDR3 bases are TGTGCCAGCAGTTCGGGACAGGGGGCCGCAGATACGCAGTATTTT.

This chain links TRBV30 with TRBJ1-2, with D possibly being TRBD1 (5 bases). CDR1 is GTSNPN, CDR2 SVGIG, per germline (reference sequence). Between the trimmed V and J ends, which lost 4 bases and 3 bases, there was a span of 18 bases. The CDR3 is 15 residues long. CDR3 amino acids: CAWTLKGARDYGYTF. The CDR3, as DNA: TGTGCCTGGACCCTTAAAGGGGCTAGGGACTATGGCTACACCTTC.

The rearrangement uses TRBV11-2 and TRBJ2-1, with no clear D. CDR1 is SGHAT and CDR2 is FQNNGV in the germline V gene. The CDR3 is made up of 11 amino acids. Trimming cost V 5 bases and J 6 bases, with 5 bases left between them. The DNA of the CDR3 is TGTGCCAGCAGCCCTCTCAATGAGCAGTTCTTC. Encoded protein: CASSPLNEQFF. The variable domain in full, with the rest retrieved from reference TRBV11-2 and TRBJ2-1, is EAGVAQSPRYKIIEKRQSVAFWCNPISGHATLYWYQQILGQGPKLLIQFQNNGVVDDSQLPKDRFSAERLKGVDSTLKIQPAKLEDSAVYLCASSPLNEQFFGPGTRLTVL.

J is TRBJ1-6 and V is TRBV6-5; tentative D call: TRBD1 (5 bases). The germline V gene encodes CDR1 MNHEY and CDR2 SVGAGI. The V gene lost 2 bases and the J gene lost 8 bases, with 13 bases spanning the gap. The CDR3 is 15 residues long. The CDR3 bases are TGTGCCAGCAGTTACACCTACGGGACTGATTCACCCCTCCACTTT. Translation: CASSYTYGTDSPLHF.

The CDR3 spells CASSLPGLGDGNEQYF. The CDR3 DNA reads as TGTGCCAGCAGCCTCCCGGGACTAGGAGATGGGAACGAGCAGTACTTC. The genes are TRBV5-4 and TRBJ2-7, with 8 bases matching TRBD2. CDR1 SGHNT and CDR2 YYREEE come from the germline V gene (reference sequence). This CDR3 has 16 residues. Unmatched junction bases numbered 14, after V lost 4 bases and J lost 5 bases.

The CDR3: CASSLETASGFYGYTF. The CDR3 DNA sequence: TGTGCCAGCAGCTTAGAGACAGCGTCGGGTTTCTATGGCTACACCTTC. The chain links TRBV11-2 to TRBJ1-2; D perhaps matches TRBD1 (5 bases). This CDR3 is built from 16 residues. V lost 0 bases to trimming and J lost 4 bases, with 15 bases between them. Germline CDR1 reads SGHAT; CDR2 reads FQNNGV.

This chain's CDR3 is CASSLVEVSAYEQYF. The CDR3 nucleotides read TGTGCCAGCAGCTTAGTCGAGGTTAGCGCCTACGAGCAGTACTTC. V and J are TRBV11-2 and TRBJ2-7; D perhaps matches TRBD2 (5 bases). V was pared by 1 base and J by 2 bases, with 12 bases between. Germline CDR1 SGHAT, CDR2 FQNNGV. This CDR3 has 15 residues.